The source of this T cell receptor (beta chain) is a study of early T cells in non-severe SARS-CoV-2 infection. Study-level findings and limits: Matching results from VDJdb favored anti-spike CD8 responses, leaving private and CD4 specificities undetected.

This clonotype was seen more than once but under ten times. The antigen remains undetermined. Unique molecular identifiers were added to individual cDNA molecules. TCRdb reprocessed the 5' RACE reads via MiXCR and lists one record per CDR3 protein. The sample lists some 96,000 distinct CDR3 sequences; around 14% were seen once. Trimming shortened V by 6 bases and J by 2 bases, and 8 bases separated the two germline ends. The CDR3 spans 12 residues. CDR1 is MDHEN, CDR2 SYDVKM, per germline. Material for sequencing was whole blood. V and J are TRBV28 and TRBJ2-7; D not certain. The clonotype was recovered from an adult who was a healthcare worker with PCR-confirmed SARS-CoV-2 infection or an uninfected control (not recorded which). CDR3 amino acids: CASRGRTYEQYF. The CDR3 bases are TGTGCCAGCAGGGGTCGAACCTACGAGCAGTACTTC.